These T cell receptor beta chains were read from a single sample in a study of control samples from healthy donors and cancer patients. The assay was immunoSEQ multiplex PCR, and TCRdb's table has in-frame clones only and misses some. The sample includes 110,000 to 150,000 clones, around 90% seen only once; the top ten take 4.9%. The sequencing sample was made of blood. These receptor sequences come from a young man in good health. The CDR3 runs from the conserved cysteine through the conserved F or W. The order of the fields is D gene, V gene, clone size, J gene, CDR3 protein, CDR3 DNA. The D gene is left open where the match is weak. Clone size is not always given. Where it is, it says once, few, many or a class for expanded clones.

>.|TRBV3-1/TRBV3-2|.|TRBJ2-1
CASSQEPGNNEQFF
TGTGCCAGCAGCCAAGAACCAGGGAACAATGAGCAGTTCTTC
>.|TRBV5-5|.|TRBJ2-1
CASRRDRLNEQFF
TGTGCCAGCAGGCGGGACCGCCTCAATGAGCAGTTCTTC
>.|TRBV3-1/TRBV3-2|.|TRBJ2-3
CASSQGYPIREDTQYF
TGTGCCAGCAGCCAAGGGTACCCGATCCGGGAAGATACGCAGTATTTT
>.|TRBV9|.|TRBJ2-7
CASSGRRGDGYEQYF
TGTGCCAGCAGCGGAAGGAGAGGGGACGGGTACGAGCAGTACTTC
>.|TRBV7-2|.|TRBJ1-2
CASSPETRAVGYGYTF
TGTGCCAGCAGCCCTGAGACGCGGGCAGTCGGCTATGGCTACACCTTC
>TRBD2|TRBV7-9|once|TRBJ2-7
CASSFGLGFEQYF
TGTGCCAGCAGCTTTGGACTAGGCTTCGAGCAGTACTTC
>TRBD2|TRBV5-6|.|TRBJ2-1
CASMGLAGDGYNEQFF
TGTGCCAGCATGGGACTAGCGGGAGATGGGTACAATGAGCAGTTCTTC
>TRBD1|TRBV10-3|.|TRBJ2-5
CAISPGTGGLETQYF
TGTGCCATCAGTCCCGGGACAGGGGGCCTGGAGACCCAGTACTTC
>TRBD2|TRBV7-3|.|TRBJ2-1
CASSLHASGSILYNEQFF
TGTGCCAGCAGCTTACATGCTAGCGGGAGTATTCTCTACAATGAGCAGTTCTTC
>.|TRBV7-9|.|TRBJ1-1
CASSVLPPTLKNTEAFF
TGTGCCAGCAGCGTCCTCCCCCCGACGCTTAAGAACACTGAAGCTTTCTTT
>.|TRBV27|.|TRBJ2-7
CASSPEVAYEQYF
TGTGCCAGCAGTCCGGAGGTCGCCTACGAGCAGTACTTC
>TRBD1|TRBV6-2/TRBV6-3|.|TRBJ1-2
CASSPAGQTYGYTF
TGTGCCAGCAGCCCGGCGGGACAGACTTATGGCTACACCTTC
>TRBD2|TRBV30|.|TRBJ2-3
CAWSITGTSGGSTDTQYF
TGTGCCTGGAGTATCACCGGGACTAGCGGGGGGAGCACAGATACGCAGTATTTT
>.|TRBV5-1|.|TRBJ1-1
CASSLYRGELNTEAFF
TGCGCCAGCAGCTTGTACCGGGGTGAGTTGAACACTGAAGCTTTCTTT
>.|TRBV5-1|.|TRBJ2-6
CASTSGSGANVLTF
TGCGCCAGCACGAGCGGCTCTGGGGCCAACGTCCTGACTTTC
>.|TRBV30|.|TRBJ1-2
CAWGGPGLNYGYTF
TGTGCCTGGGGCGGACCGGGACTTAACTATGGCTACACCTTC
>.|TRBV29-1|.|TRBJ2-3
CSVEVALTDTQYF
TGCAGCGTTGAAGTAGCGCTCACAGATACGCAGTATTTT
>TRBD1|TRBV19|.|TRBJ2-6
CASSARGQASGANVLTF
TGTGCCAGTAGTGCTAGGGGGCAGGCCTCTGGGGCCAACGTCCTGACTTTC
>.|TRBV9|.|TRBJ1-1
CASRRTGTEAFF
TGTGCCAGCAGGAGAACTGGGACTGAAGCTTTCTTT
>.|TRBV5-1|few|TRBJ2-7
CASSLYREMNEQYF
TGCGCCAGCAGCTTGTATAGGGAGATGAACGAGCAGTACTTC
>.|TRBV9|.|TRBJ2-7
CASSVGAGSYEQYF
TGTGCCAGCAGCGTGGGCGCTGGGTCCTACGAGCAGTACTTC
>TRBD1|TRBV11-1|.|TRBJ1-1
CASSKQGAYTEAFF
TGTGCCAGCAGCAAACAGGGGGCGTACACTGAAGCTTTCTTT
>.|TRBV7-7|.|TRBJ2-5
CASSSSPIPRETQYF
TGTGCTAGCAGCTCGAGCCCAATCCCACGAGAGACCCAGTACTTC
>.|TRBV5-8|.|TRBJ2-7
CASSLARQGVYEQYF
TGTGCCAGCAGCTTGGCCCGGCAGGGTGTCTACGAGCAGTACTTC
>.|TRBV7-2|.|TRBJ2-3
CASSLSGSGTDTQYF
TGTGCCAGCAGCTTAAGTGGGAGTGGAACAGATACGCAGTATTTT
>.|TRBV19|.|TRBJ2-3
CASSNALGPDTQYF
TGTGCCAGTAGTAACGCGCTCGGGCCAGATACGCAGTATTTT
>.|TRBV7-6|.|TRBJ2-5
CASSFPGVKTQYF
TGTGCCAGCAGCTTTCCGGGGGTCAAGACCCAGTACTTC
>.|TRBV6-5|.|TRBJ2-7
CASSPQGNELYEQYF
TGTGCCAGCAGCCCCCAGGGGAACGAGCTCTACGAGCAGTACTTC
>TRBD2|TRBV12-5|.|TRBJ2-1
CASGRELAGSWDEQFF
TGTGCTAGTGGTCGAGAGCTAGCGGGGTCTTGGGATGAGCAGTTCTTC
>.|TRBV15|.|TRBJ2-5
CATSAIGGQETQYF
TGTGCCACCAGCGCGATCGGGGGCCAAGAGACCCAGTACTTC
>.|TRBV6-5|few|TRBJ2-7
CASSSPRGRRYEQYF
TGTGCCAGCAGTTCCCCTCGGGGCAGGAGATACGAGCAGTACTTC
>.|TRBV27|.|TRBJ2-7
CASSPSGNPAEQYF
TGTGCCAGCAGTCCCTCCGGGAACCCCGCTGAGCAGTACTTC
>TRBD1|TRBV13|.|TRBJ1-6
CASSRDRVNSPLHF
TGTGCCAGCAGCCGGGACAGGGTGAATTCACCCCTCCACTTT
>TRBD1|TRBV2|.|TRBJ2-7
CASSQQGALVSYEQYF
TGTGCCAGCAGTCAACAGGGGGCTTTAGTCAGCTACGAGCAGTACTTC
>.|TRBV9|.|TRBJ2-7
CASSVAGAGGVIYEQYF
TGTGCCAGCAGCGTAGCGGGGGCTGGCGGGGTGATCTACGAGCAGTACTTC
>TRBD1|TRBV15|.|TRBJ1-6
CATSGDRGDSPLHF
TGTGCCACCAGCGGGGACAGGGGAGATTCACCCCTCCACTTT
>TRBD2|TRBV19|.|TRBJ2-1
CASSIVLTSKISYNEQFF
TGTGCCAGTAGTATAGTGTTGACTAGCAAAATTTCCTACAATGAGCAGTTCTTC
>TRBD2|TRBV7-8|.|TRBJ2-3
CASSSGTRWGTDTQYF
TGTGCCAGCAGCTCAGGGACTAGGTGGGGCACAGATACGCAGTATTTT
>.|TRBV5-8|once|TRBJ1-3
CASSYGRFGPSDTIYF
TGTGCCAGCAGCTACGGAAGATTTGGCCCCTCAGACACCATATATTTT
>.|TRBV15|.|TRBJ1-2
CATSSTTGRRYGYTF
TGTGCCACCAGCTCAACAACTGGAAGGAGGTATGGCTACACCTTC
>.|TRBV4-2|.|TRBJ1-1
CASSPAEGSPEAFF
TGTGCCAGCAGCCCGGCGGAGGGCAGCCCTGAAGCTTTCTTT
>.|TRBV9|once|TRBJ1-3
CASSPGSPGNTIYF
TGTGCCAGCAGCCCAGGGTCTCCTGGAAACACCATATATTTT
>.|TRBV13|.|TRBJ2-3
CASSQSAGDTQYF
TGTGCCAGCAGCCAATCAGCCGGAGATACGCAGTATTTT
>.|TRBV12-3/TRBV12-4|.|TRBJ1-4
CASSTGGEKLFF
TGTGCCAGCAGCACCGGGGGAGAAAAACTGTTTTTT
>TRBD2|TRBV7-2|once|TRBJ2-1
CASRWRGGRYEQFF
TGTGCCAGCCGCTGGCGGGGGGGCAGGTATGAGCAGTTCTTC
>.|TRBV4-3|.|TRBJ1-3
CASSQEKSTGDTIYF
TGCGCCAGCAGCCAAGAGAAGTCCACCGGTGACACCATATATTTT
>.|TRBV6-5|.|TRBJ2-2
CASRGGGGTGELFF
TGTGCCAGCCGGGGAGGGGGGGGCACCGGGGAGCTGTTTTTT
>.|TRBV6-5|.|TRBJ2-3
CASSPPRGARDTQYF
TGTGCCAGCAGCCCCCCGCGGGGAGCGAGAGATACGCAGTATTTT
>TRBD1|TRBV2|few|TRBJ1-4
CASRRDRVEEKLFF
TGTGCCAGCAGGCGGGACAGGGTCGAAGAAAAACTGTTTTTT
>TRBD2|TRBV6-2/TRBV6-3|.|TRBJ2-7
CASTPLAALNSYEQYF
TGTGCCAGCACCCCACTAGCGGCCCTAAACTCCTACGAGCAGTACTTC
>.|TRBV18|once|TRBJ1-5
CASSATDSNQPQHF
TGTGCCAGCTCCGCAACGGATAGCAATCAGCCCCAGCATTTT
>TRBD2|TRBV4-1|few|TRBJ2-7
CASSQPSGGAREQYF
TGCGCCAGCAGCCAGCCTAGCGGGGGGGCTCGCGAGCAGTACTTC
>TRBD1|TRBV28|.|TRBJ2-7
CASREMGQHYEQYF
TGTGCCAGCAGAGAAATGGGACAGCACTACGAGCAGTACTTC